These T cell receptor beta chains were read from a single sample in a study of CD8 T cells in Susac syndrome. TCRdb processed the immunoSEQ multiplex PCR reads anew with MiXCR; each CDR3 protein has one entry. The table includes 80,000 or so distinct CDR3 sequences, approximately 94% detected once. Source material: CD4+ T cells from PBMCs. These TCRs come from a human donor with Susac syndrome. The CDR3 runs from the conserved cysteine through the conserved F or W. D genes are given only for firm matches. A clone size is listed for some rows: how often the clone was seen (once, few, many), or a class if it is expanded.

TRBJ2-7	.	TRBV4-2	.	13	TGTGCCAGCAGCTCGAGGAAAGGGGACGAGCAGTACTTC	CASSSRKGDEQYF
TRBJ1-6	.	TRBV7-9	.	15	TGTGCCAGCAGCTTAATCGGGATCGGAACTTCACCCCTCCACTTT	CASSLIGIGTSPLHF
TRBJ2-5	.	TRBV3-1	.	14	TGTGCCAGCAGCGCCACAGGGAGCAGGGAGACCCAGTACTTC	CASSATGSRETQYF
TRBJ2-1	.	TRBV27	.	17	TGTGCCAGCAGCGCCACAGGATCTAGCAGCTCCTACAATGAGCAGTTCTTC	CASSATGSSSSYNEQFF
TRBJ1-2	.	TRBV28	.	14	TGTGCCAGCTATCCGCATTCGCCTAACTATGGCTACACCTTC	CASYPHSPNYGYTF
TRBJ2-7	.	TRBV7-9	.	15	TGTGCCAGCAGCTTATATGCTACCACAGGCTACGAGCAGTACTTC	CASSLYATTGYEQYF
TRBJ2-2	TRBD2	TRBV5-1	.	15	TGCGCCAGCAGCTCCGGAGCGGGATACACCGGGGAGCTTTTTTTT	CASSSGAGYTGELFF
TRBJ2-2	.	TRBV4-3	once	17	TGCGCCAGCAGCCAAGAACTTGGCGGGGGCTACACCGGGGAGCTGTTTTTT	CASSQELGGGYTGELFF
TRBJ1-1	.	TRBV19	.	15	TGTGCCAGTAGCCTCCGGGGGACTATGAACACTGAAGCTTTCTTT	CASSLRGTMNTEAFF
TRBJ1-1	.	TRBV28	.	11	TGTGCCAGCAGTACCCGGACTGAAGCTTTCTTT	CASSTRTEAFF
TRBJ2-1	TRBD2	TRBV3-1	.	15	TGTGCCAGCAGCCAAGCGGGAGGGCCTTACAATGAGCAGTTCTTC	CASSQAGGPYNEQFF
TRBJ2-5	TRBD2	TRBV9	.	15	TGTGCCAGCAGCGTAAGCGGGAGCAATACAGAGACCCAGTACTTC	CASSVSGSNTETQYF
TRBJ2-5	.	TRBV7-6	.	13	TGTGCCAGCAGCTTAGTTCCCCGAGAGACCCAGTACTTC	CASSLVPRETQYF
TRBJ1-5	.	TRBV12-3/TRBV12-4	.	15	TGTGCCAGCTCCGCCGAGGCAGGGAAGAATCAGCCCCAGCATTTT	CASSAEAGKNQPQHF
TRBJ2-5	TRBD1	TRBV5-1	.	14	TGCGCCAGCAGCAAGTGGACAGGGCAAGAGACCCAGTACTTC	CASSKWTGQETQYF
TRBJ2-1	.	TRBV28	.	15	TGTGCCAGCAGTTTATCTAGTTATATCCACAATGAGCAGTTCTTC	CASSLSSYIHNEQFF
TRBJ2-7	.	TRBV2	.	12	TGTGCCAGCAGTGAGTCGGTCTACGAGCAGTACTTC	CASSESVYEQYF
TRBJ2-3	.	TRBV5-1	.	15	TGCGCCAGCAGTACGGGACTGATGATGGGGGATACGCAGTATTTT	CASSTGLMMGDTQYF
TRBJ2-3	TRBD1	TRBV29-1	.	14	TGCAGCGAAAAGACAGGGGGCGGCACAGATACGCAGTATTTT	CSEKTGGGTDTQYF
TRBJ1-4	.	TRBV20-1	.	13	TGCAGTGCTAGAAAGGGGAGAGGGGAAAAACTGTTTTTT	CSARKGRGEKLFF
TRBJ2-1	.	TRBV24-1	.	13	TGTGCCACCAGTGATTGGTCAGCAGGTGAGCAGTTCTTC	CATSDWSAGEQFF
TRBJ1-3	.	TRBV7-9	.	16	TGTGCCAGCAGCTTAGCAGCACTGAGCTCTGGAAACACCATATATTTT	CASSLAALSSGNTIYF
TRBJ2-1	TRBD2	TRBV10-2	.	11	TGCGCCAGCAACGGCGGGGGGGTCCAGTTCTTC	CASNGGGVQFF
TRBJ2-1	.	TRBV30	.	14	TGTGCCTGGAGGAAACACGAAACAGGGTATGAGCAGTTCTTC	CAWRKHETGYEQFF
TRBJ1-5	.	TRBV14	.	13	TGTGCCAGCAGCCAATGGGGGAATCAGCCCCAGCATTTT	CASSQWGNQPQHF
TRBJ2-5	.	TRBV5-6	.	14	TGTGCCAGCAGCTTTGGATCCTCCGGAGAGACCCAGTACTTC	CASSFGSSGETQYF
TRBJ2-3	TRBD2	TRBV7-8	.	17	TGTGCCAGCAGCTTTAATTCCGCTAGCGGGAGAACAGATACGCAGTATTTT	CASSFNSASGRTDTQYF
TRBJ2-5	.	TRBV20-1	once	14	TGCAGTGCTAGAGGGGGGCTAACTTGGGAGACCCAGTACTTC	CSARGGLTWETQYF
TRBJ2-5	.	TRBV4-2	.	15	TGTGCCAGCAGCCAAGATCTAGGGGTAGCCGAGACCCAGTACTTC	CASSQDLGVAETQYF
TRBJ2-1	TRBD2	TRBV24-1	few	15	TGTGCCACCAGTGGTCGGGAGGGGTATCGCAATGAGCAGTTCTTC	CATSGREGYRNEQFF
TRBJ2-7	.	TRBV28	.	14	TGTGCCAGCAGATCGCTCGGAGACTCCTACGAGCAGTACTTC	CASRSLGDSYEQYF
TRBJ2-7	.	TRBV6-4	.	14	TGTGCCAGCAGCCCCGGGACGGACTCCTACGAGCAGTACTTC	CASSPGTDSYEQYF
TRBJ1-5	.	TRBV6-6	.	14	TGTGCCAGTGGACAGCCTGCTCACAATCAGCCCCAGCATTTT	CASGQPAHNQPQHF
TRBJ2-7	.	TRBV20-1	.	13	TGCAGTGCTAGAGTTGCCGGTTCCTACGAGCAGTACTTC	CSARVAGSYEQYF
TRBJ2-7	TRBD2	TRBV7-2	.	16	TGTGCCAGCAGCGAAGGACTAGCGGGGGCCGGCTACGAGCAGTACTTC	CASSEGLAGAGYEQYF
TRBJ1-1	.	TRBV18	.	16	TGTGCCAGCTCCCCCGGACTCGACCGCATTAACACTGAAGCTTTCTTT	CASSPGLDRINTEAFF
TRBJ2-3	TRBD2	TRBV12-3/TRBV12-4	.	16	TGTGCCAGCAGCCTCCAATCCGGGACTACCACAGATACGCAGTATTTT	CASSLQSGTTTDTQYF
TRBJ1-1	.	TRBV7-6	.	14	TGTGCCAGCAGCTTGTACGGACCGAACACTGAAGCTTTCTTT	CASSLYGPNTEAFF
TRBJ2-5	TRBD1	TRBV3-1	.	14	TGTGCCAGCAGCCCGATGGGACAGCAAGAGACCCAGTACTTC	CASSPMGQQETQYF
TRBJ2-7	.	TRBV7-2	few	13	TGTGCCAGCAGCTCCCCTGGGGGGAGGGAGCAGTACTTC	CASSSPGGREQYF